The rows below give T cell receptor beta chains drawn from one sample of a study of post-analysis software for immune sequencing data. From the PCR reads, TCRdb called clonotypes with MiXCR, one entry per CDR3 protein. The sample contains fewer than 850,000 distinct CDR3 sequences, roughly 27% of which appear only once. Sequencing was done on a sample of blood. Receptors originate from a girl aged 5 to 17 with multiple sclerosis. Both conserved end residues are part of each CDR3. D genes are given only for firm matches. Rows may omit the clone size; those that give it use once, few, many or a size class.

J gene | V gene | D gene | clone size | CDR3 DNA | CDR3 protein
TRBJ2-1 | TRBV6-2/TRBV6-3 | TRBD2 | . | TGTGCCAGCAGGAGGACTAGCTACAATGAGCAGTTCTTC | CASRRTSYNEQFF
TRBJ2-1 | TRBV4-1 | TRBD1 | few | TGCGCCAGCAGCCAGAGGGGAGGACAGGGTAAAAATGAGCAGTTCTTC | CASSQRGGQGKNEQFF
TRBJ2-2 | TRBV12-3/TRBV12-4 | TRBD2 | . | TGTGCCAGCAGGCGCGCCGGGGGGGACACCGGGGAGCTGTTTTTT | CASRRAGGDTGELFF
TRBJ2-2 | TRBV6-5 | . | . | TGTGCCAGCAGTTACTCCACCGCCGGGGAGCTGTTTTTT | CASSYSTAGELFF
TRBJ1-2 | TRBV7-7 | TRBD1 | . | TGTGCTAGCAGTCGGGACAGGGTGGACAATGGCTACACCTTC | CASSRDRVDNGYTF
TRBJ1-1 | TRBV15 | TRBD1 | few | TGTGCCACCAGCAGAGACGTTCGGGACAGCATGAACACTGAAGCTTTCTTT | CATSRDVRDSMNTEAFF
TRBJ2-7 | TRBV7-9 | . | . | TGTGCCAGCAGCTCGGCCCCTCGGGAGCAGTACTTC | CASSSAPREQYF
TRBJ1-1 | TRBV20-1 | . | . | TGCAGTGCTAGTCGGGAGGCCCACACTGAAGCTTTCTTT | CSASREAHTEAFF
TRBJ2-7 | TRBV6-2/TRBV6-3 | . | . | TGTGCCAGCACCGAAAGCCGCGGGATCTACGAGCAGTACTTC | CASTESRGIYEQYF
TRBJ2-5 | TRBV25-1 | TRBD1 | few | TGTGCCAGCAGTCCTGGGACAGTCGAAGAGACCCAGTACTTC | CASSPGTVEETQYF
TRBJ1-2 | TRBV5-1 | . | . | TGCGCCAGCAGCTTAGGGACTCATGGCTGCACCTTC | CASSLGTHGCTF
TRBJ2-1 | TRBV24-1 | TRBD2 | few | TGTGCCACCAGTGGGGCTAGCGGCGACTACAATGAGCAGTTCTTC | CATSGASGDYNEQFF
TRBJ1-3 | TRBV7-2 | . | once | TGTGCCAGCAGCTCCCACGGGGGAGGAAACACCATATATTTT | CASSSHGGGNTIYF
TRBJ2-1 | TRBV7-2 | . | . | TGTGCCAGCAGCTCACCCCAGGGAAGACATGAGCAGTTCTTC | CASSSPQGRHEQFF
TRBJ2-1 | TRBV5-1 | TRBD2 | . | TGCGCCAGCAGCCCGGGACTAGTCTATGAGCAGTTCTTC | CASSPGLVYEQFF
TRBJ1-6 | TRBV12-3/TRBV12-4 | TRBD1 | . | TGTGCCAGCAGTTTGGTCGCCCAGGGGGCGCAGAATTCACCCCTCCACTTT | CASSLVAQGAQNSPLHF
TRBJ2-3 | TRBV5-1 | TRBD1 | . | TGCGCCAGCAGCTTGGGGCCGGGACAGGGGGCGCGAGGCACAGATACGCAGTATTTT | CASSLGPGQGARGTDTQYF
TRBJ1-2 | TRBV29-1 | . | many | TGCAGCGTTGACACGGCAGGGATCAGTGGCTACACCTTC | CSVDTAGISGYTF
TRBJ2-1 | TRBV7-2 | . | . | TGTGCTAGCAGCCCTGACAGGTACTCCTACGAGCAGTTCTTC | CASSPDRYSYEQFF
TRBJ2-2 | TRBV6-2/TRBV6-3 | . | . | TGTGCCGGAGGCAGGGGTACCGGGGAGCTGTTTTTT | CAGGRGTGELFF
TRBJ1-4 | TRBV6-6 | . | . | TGTGCCAGCAGGGCATCAGGGGAGACTAATGAAAAACTGTTTTTT | CASRASGETNEKLFF
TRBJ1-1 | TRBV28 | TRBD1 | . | TGTGCCAGCCAAAGAACCCTGGGACAGATGAACACTGAAGCTTTCTTT | CASQRTLGQMNTEAFF
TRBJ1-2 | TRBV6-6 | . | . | TGTGCCAGCAGTTACTCGAAGGGGGGCCTCTATGGCTACACCTTC | CASSYSKGGLYGYTF